The clone carrying this TCR beta chain was found a few times. Its antigen is not identified. MiXCR was run by TCRdb on the 5' RACE reads, yielding one entry per CDR3 protein. This sample has approximately 340,000 distinct CDR3 sequences; 7.5% to 9% occur once, and the top ten carry 15% to 20%. These data belong to a study of T cells after yellow fever vaccination. Study-level points and caveats: Peaking faster, on day 5 versus 15, the secondary response was nonetheless weaker. The study re-detected most primary-vaccination clones after the booster (around 96% CD4, almost 90% CD8). CD4 and CD8 compartments shared a small share of clonotypes, likely from convergent recombination.

Germline values: CDR1 SGHNT, CDR2 YYREEE (reference sequence). Losses at the gene ends were 3 bases for V and 6 bases for J; bases not matched to a gene: 12. CDR3 length: 16 amino acids. The rearrangement links TRBV5-4 to TRBJ2-3, with 8 bases that match TRBD2. The sample was PBMCs, taken on the day of the first yellow fever vaccination. The sequence was obtained from a man between 18 and 29 years old who received the YFV17D yellow fever vaccine. CDR3 amino acids: CASSSASGGLVDTQYF. The CDR3, as DNA: TGTGCCAGCAGCTCGGCATCGGGGGGGCTTGTGGATACGCAGTATTTT.